The TCR beta chain described here comes from a study of human T cells and chemical hapten exposure. The time point was: pre-sensitization, week 0. Treatment in this sample: therapeutic diphenylcyclopropenone sensitization with weekly scalp DPC. Each donor was an alopecia patient between 18 and 70 years of age who qualified for DPC. Individual cDNA molecules each carried unique molecular identifiers attached by the library. One entry per CDR3 protein, called by TCRdb with MiXCR from the RACE reads. The repertoire consists of fewer than 300,000 distinct CDR3 sequences, with about 9.4% occurring once and the leading ten covering approximately 2.3%. With respect to this clonotype: Its matching antigen is unknown.

This CDR3 comprises 13 residues. Between the trimmed V and J ends, which lost 0 bases and 6 bases, there was a span of 8 bases. CDR1 and CDR2 from the germline V gene are LGHNA and YSLEER. The study's findings and limits: Against controls, expanded TCRs gave rise to significantly more large CDR3 similarity clusters. Alopecia affected the donors, so their immune response may differ from healthy people's.

The TCR originated in a woman aged 40 to 50 with alopecia areata. Some clones in this sample may be carry-over from other donors' samples. The specimen was whole blood, collected in connection with sensitization to the hapten diphenylcyclopropenone (DPC). This sequence joins TRBV4-3 and TRBJ1-2; no firm D call. CDR3 in DNA: TGCGCCAGCAGCCAAGAGCCCGGTAATGGCTACACCTTC. Its protein product is CASSQEPGNGYTF.